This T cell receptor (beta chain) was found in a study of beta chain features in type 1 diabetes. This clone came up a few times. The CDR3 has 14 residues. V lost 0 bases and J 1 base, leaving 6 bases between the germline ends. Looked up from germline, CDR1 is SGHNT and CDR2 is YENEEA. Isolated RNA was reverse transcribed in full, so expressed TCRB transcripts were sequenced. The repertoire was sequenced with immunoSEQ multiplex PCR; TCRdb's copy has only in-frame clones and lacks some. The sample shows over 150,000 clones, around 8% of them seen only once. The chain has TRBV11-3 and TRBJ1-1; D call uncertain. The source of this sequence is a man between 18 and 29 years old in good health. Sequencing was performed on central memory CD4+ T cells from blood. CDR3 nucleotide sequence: TGTGCCAGCAGCTTAGATGGCGGGAACACTGAAGCTTTCTTT. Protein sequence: CASSLDGGNTEAFF.